Shown below are 11 T cell receptor beta chains from a single sample sequenced in a study of T cell changes during pregnancy in multiple sclerosis. Method: immunoSEQ multiplex PCR; TCRdb's copy keeps in-frame clones and lacks some. The table includes under 95,000 clones, roughly 94% detected once. This material consisted of peripheral blood, taken in the second trimester of pregnancy. These receptor sequences come from a female donor in good health, enrolled as a control in a pregnancy study.

The rearrangement joins TRBV7-9 to TRBJ1-4; maybe TRBD1 (5 bases). This CDR3 region has 15 residues. In germline, CDR1 is SEHNR, CDR2 FQNEAQ (reference sequence). Trimming removed 5 bases from V and 7 bases from J, with 17 bases in between. The CDR3 DNA sequence: TGTGCCAGCAGCCCCCCCTCTAGGGGTCTTGAAAAACTGTTTTTT. Its protein is CASSPPSRGLEKLFF. Based on the CDR3 plus reference TRBV7-9 and TRBJ1-4, the full variable domain is DTGVSQNPRHKITKRGQNVTFRCDPISEHNRLYWYRQTLGQGPEFLTYFQNEAQLEKSRLLSDRFSAERPKGSFSTLEIQRTEQGDSAMYLCASSPPSRGLEKLFFGSGTQLSVL.

This clone was recorded only once. This sequence joins TRBV2 and TRBJ2-1, with 8 bases identical to TRBD2. The germline gives CDR1 SNHLY, CDR2 FYNNEI. After removal of 6 bases from V and 6 bases from J, the junction contained 7 bases not matched to a gene. The CDR3 runs 14 residues. The chain's CDR3 is CASRSFLAGNEQFF. CDR3 nucleotide sequence: TGTGCCAGCAGGAGTTTTCTAGCGGGCAATGAGCAGTTCTTC. The complete variable domain, with remaining parts taken from reference TRBV2 and TRBJ2-1, reads EPEVTQTPSHQVTQMGQEVILRCVPISNHLYFYWYRQILGQKVEFLVSFYNNEISEKSEIFDDQFSVERPDGSNFTLKIRSTKLEDSAMYFCASRSFLAGNEQFFGPGTRLTVL.

The V and J genes are TRBV6-1 and TRBJ2-7; tentatively, D is TRBD1 (6 bases). Trimming removed 9 bases from V and 11 bases from J, with 17 bases in between. CDR1 MNHNS and CDR2 SASEGT come from the germline V gene. The CDR3 contains 11 residues. CDR3 in DNA: TGTGCCAGTTCAGAGGGGGTTTGGAAGTACTTC. Amino acids: CASSEGVWKYF.

J is TRBJ2-5 and V is TRBV4-1, with 7 bases fitting TRBD1. CDR3 length equals 16 residues. CDR1 is MGHRA and CDR2 is YSYEKL in the germline V gene. With 3 bases clipped from V and 5 bases from J, the junction kept 12 bases outside the gene matches. CDR3 nucleotide sequence: TGCGCCAGCAGCCAGATAGGGACAGCTAGAAGGGAGACCCAGTACTTC. Its translation: CASSQIGTARRETQYF.

In its sample, this clone was seen once. The chain uses TRBV23-1 and TRBJ1-2; the D gene is possibly TRBD1 (5 bases). TRBV23-1 carries the ORF label, with uncertain function. Trimming stripped 4 bases from V and 0 bases from J, with 12 bases between. This CDR3 spans 15 amino acids. Written as DNA, the CDR3 is TGCGCCAGCAGTCGGTGGGGCACAGCTAACTATGGCTACACCTTC. Amino acids: CASSRWGTANYGYTF.

J is TRBJ1-4 and V is TRBV4-2; D perhaps matches TRBD1 (5 bases). The germline gives CDR1 LGHNA, CDR2 YNFKEQ. The V and J ends lost 0 bases and 3 bases respectively, with 11 bases between them. The CDR3 has 16 amino acids. The CDR3 here is CASSQDGAGPNEKLFF. In nucleotides, the CDR3 is TGTGCCAGCAGCCAAGATGGGGCCGGGCCTAATGAAAAACTGTTTTTT.

This chain connects TRBV27 to TRBJ1-2; D possibly corresponds to TRBD1 (5 bases). This CDR3 contains 14 residues. The ends were cut back, 3 bases at V and 6 bases at J, with 14 bases in the middle. Germline CDR1 and CDR2: MNHEY and SMNVEV (reference sequence). The CDR3 reads CASSLMRVGHGYTF. The CDR3 DNA reads TGTGCCAGCAGTTTGATGAGAGTGGGGCATGGCTACACCTTC.

The V gene is TRBV5-4, the J gene TRBJ2-1; 11 nucleotides line up with TRBD2. The junction had 3 bases not matched to a gene; V was cut back by 4 bases and J by 0 bases. Germline CDR1 is SGHNT and CDR2 is YYREEE (reference sequence). This CDR3 has 16 amino acids. The CDR3 nucleotides read TGTGCCAGCAGCCCCGGACTAGCGGGCTCCTACAATGAGCAGTTCTTC. Protein sequence: CASSPGLAGSYNEQFF.

V usage is TRBV27 and J usage is TRBJ2-1; possible D gene TRBD2, 5 bases. The CDR3 has 16 amino acids. V was pared by 2 bases and J by 3 bases, with 14 bases between. Germline V gives CDR1 MNHEY, CDR2 SMNVEV (reference sequence). As DNA, the CDR3 is TGTGCCAGCAGTTTACAGACCGCGGACTTCTACAATGAGCAGTTCTTC. Its protein product is CASSLQTADFYNEQFF.

The chain has TRBV29-1 and TRBJ2-7; D is perhaps TRBD2 (5 bases). The germline V gene has CDR1 SQVTM and CDR2 ANQGSEA. Trimming shortened V by 4 bases and J by 3 bases, and 16 bases separated the two germline ends. CDR3 length equals 14 residues. The CDR3 coding sequence is TGCAGCGTTGGGCCCCGCAGCGGAGGCTACGAGCAGTACTTC. Its translation is CSVGPRSGGYEQYF.

V is TRBV25-1 and J is TRBJ2-3; 7 bases line up with TRBD1. The CDR3 length is 16 residues. Germline loops: CDR1 MGHDK, CDR2 SYGVNS. The junction had 8 bases not matched to a gene; V was cut back by 0 bases and J by 5 bases. DNA of the CDR3: TGTGCCAGCAGTGAATACGAGACAGGGCAGAGAGATACGCAGTATTTT. Its protein is CASSEYETGQRDTQYF.